These 12 T cell receptor beta chains share one sample of origin, sequenced in a study of T cells after yellow fever vaccination (dated by TCRdb to about 2019). The library was produced with 5' RACE. The reads were generated on an Illumina HiSeq 2500. The raw public data were reprocessed by TCRdb itself: fastp quality trimming at Q25, MiXCR clonotype calling, in-frame beta chains only. Rows with one shared CDR3 protein collapse into an entry with the most common genes and DNA. The sample table shows approximately 510,000 distinct CDR3 sequences, and 21% are seen once. About a sixth of the sample is held by the ten biggest clonotypes. The meaning of the sample's treatment or condition label: live attenuated yellow fever vaccine strain. This material consisted of PBMCs, taken roughly 20 days after the first yellow fever vaccination. These receptors came from a man aged 18 to 29 who received the YFV17D yellow fever vaccine.

The CDR3 sequence: CASSSGWGTRNTGELFF. The CDR3 DNA sequence: TGTGCCAGCAGTTCCGGATGGGGGACAAGGAACACCGGGGAGCTGTTTTTT. The V call is TRBV12-3 or TRBV12-4, the J call TRBJ2-2; perhaps TRBD1 as D (6 bases). V gave up 4 bases and J gave up 1 base, with 16 bases separating them. This CDR3 has 17 residues.

This clonotype was detected only a few times. This chain joins TRBV11-2 and TRBJ2-5, with no clear D. Germline V gives CDR1 SGHAT, CDR2 FQNNGV. The CDR3 extends over 14 amino acids. V lost 0 bases to trimming and J lost 5 bases, with 10 bases between them. CDR3 sequence: CASSLDPLGETQYF. In DNA form, the CDR3 reads TGTGCCAGCAGCTTAGACCCGCTCGGGGAGACCCAGTACTTC. The full variable domain, completed using reference TRBV11-2 and TRBJ2-5, is EAGVAQSPRYKIIEKRQSVAFWCNPISGHATLYWYQQILGQGPKLLIQFQNNGVVDDSQLPKDRFSAERLKGVDSTLKIQPAKLEDSAVYLCASSLDPLGETQYFGPGTRLLVL.

The chain employs TRBV7-8 and TRBJ2-5; D ambiguous. The CDR3 length is 12 residues. Looked up from germline, CDR1 is SGHVS and CDR2 is FQNEAQ. Trimming shortened V by 6 bases and J by 2 bases, and 7 bases separated the two germline ends. The CDR3 loop reads CASRLTQETQYF. As DNA, the CDR3 is TGTGCCAGCAGGCTGACTCAAGAGACCCAGTACTTC. The variable domain in full, completed from reference TRBV7-8 and TRBJ2-5, reads GAGVSQSPRYKVAKRGQDVALRCDPISGHVSLFWYQQALGQGPEFLTYFQNEAQLDKSGLPSDRFFAERPEGSVSTLKIQRTQQEDSAVYLCASRLTQETQYFGPGTRLLVL.

Concerning this clonotype: Germline is not matched at one junction end, which may reflect a read error. V and J are TRBV9 and TRBJ2-7; 10 nucleotides align to TRBD1. CDR3 length: 15 amino acids. Per the germline V gene, CDR1 is SGDLS and CDR2 is YYNGEE. CDR3 residues: CGSSVGTGVSYEQYF. Written as DNA, the CDR3 is TGTGGCAGCAGCGTAGGGACAGGGGTGTCCTACGAGCAGTACTTC. Full variable domain (remainder filled in from reference TRBV9 and TRBJ2-7): DSGVTQTPKHLITATGQRVTLRCSPRSGDLSVYWYQQSLDQGLQFLIQYYNGEERAKGNILERFSAQQFPDLHSELNLSSLELGDSALYFCGSSVGTGVSYEQYFGPGTRLTVT.

This clonotype was found a few times. The V call is TRBV20-1, the J call TRBJ2-3, with D uncertain. CDR3 length equals 15 residues. V was trimmed by 0 bases and J by 2 bases, leaving 12 bases between them. Per the germline V gene, CDR1 is DFQATT and CDR2 is SNEGSKA (reference sequence). Written as DNA, the CDR3 is TGCAGTGCTAGAGATGGGGTAGCTTCCACAGATACGCAGTATTTT. Amino acid sequence: CSARDGVASTDTQYF.

This clonotype was seen a handful of times. CDR3 DNA: TGTGCCAGCAGTTACTCGACAGGGACAGGGAATCACTATGGCTACACCTTC. Translating it yields CASSYSTGTGNHYGYTF. V and J are TRBV6-5 and TRBJ1-2; TRBD1 aligns across 9 bases. The CDR3 is 17 amino acids. Germline V CDR1 and CDR2: MNHEY, SVGAGI. V was pared by 0 bases and J by 3 bases, with 8 bases of the junction left unmatched.

Of note for this clonotype: Since a much larger clone is just one base distant, this may be a read error. CDR3 nucleotide sequence: TGTGCCAGCAGTTTAAGACCCTATGGCTACACCTTC. Amino acid sequence: CASSLRPYGYTF. J is TRBJ1-2 and V is TRBV12-3 or TRBV12-4; D not certain. The CDR3 length is 12 residues. Deletions cut 2 bases from V and 4 bases from J, with 5 bases between.

This clonotype came up a few times. The chain employs TRBV12-3 or TRBV12-4 and TRBJ2-2; no definite D call. Deletions cut 4 bases from V and 5 bases from J, with 17 bases between. This CDR3 region has 16 residues. The CDR3 here is CASSSYTSPGTGELFF. Here the CDR3 DNA reads TGTGCCAGCAGTTCCTACACCTCCCCCGGGACCGGGGAGCTGTTTTTT.

This clonotype appeared many times. The rearrangement joins TRBV7-2 to TRBJ2-7; TRBD1 might be the D (5 bases). Germline CDR1 is SGHTA and CDR2 is FQGNSA. The CDR3 has 14 amino acids. V was shortened by 0 bases and J by 4 bases, with 10 bases between the two germline ends. This chain's CDR3 is CASSLAGAAYEQYF. The DNA of the CDR3 is TGTGCCAGCAGCTTAGCAGGGGCAGCGTACGAGCAGTACTTC.

J is TRBJ2-7 and V is TRBV6-6; no clear D. The V end lost 5 bases, the J end lost 4 bases, and 9 bases lay between the germline ends. The CDR3 runs to 12 residues. Germline V gene lookup returns CDR1 MNHNY and CDR2 SVGAGI (reference sequence). The CDR3 loop reads CASSMDGYEQYV. CDR3 DNA: TGTGCCAGCAGTATGGACGGGTACGAGCAGTACGTC.

There are a few counts of this clonotype. V and J are TRBV12-5 and TRBJ2-2; 9 bases are a match to TRBD1. Unmatched junction bases numbered 9, after V lost 3 bases and J lost 7 bases. The germline gives CDR1 LGHNT, CDR2 FRNRAP. The CDR3 totals 16 residues. The CDR3 spells CASGFDPGQGVGELFF. DNA for the CDR3: TGTGCTAGTGGTTTCGACCCGGGACAGGGCGTCGGGGAGCTGTTTTTT.

This clonotype showed up just a few times. The chain carries TRBV14 and TRBJ2-6, with 9 positions matching TRBD1. CDR1 is SGHDN and CDR2 is FVKESK in the germline V gene. The junction had 5 bases not matched to a gene; V was cut back by 1 base and J by 1 base. The CDR3 length is 18 residues. The DNA for the CDR3 is TGTGCCAGCAGCCAAGTCACAGGGGGCAGTTCTGGGGCCAACGTCCTGACTTTC. Translating gives CASSQVTGGSSGANVLTF.